This T cell receptor (beta chain) was sequenced in a study of blood T cells in healthy people across ages. Study-wide results and limits: Older individuals had lower TCR beta diversity per million T cells (the decline was roughly linear).

Primers used in a second PCR of roughly 6 to 12 cycles were a sample-barcoded 5' primer and a J-beta primer mix. TCRdb itself ran the 5' RACE reads through MiXCR, one entry per CDR3 protein. The profile covers around 1,900,000 distinct CDR3 sequences, with about 39% appearing a single time and under 30% taken by the ten largest. This clonotype was detected a few times. The target antigen is unknown. The length of the CDR3 is 13 residues. This TCR was sampled from a human donor in good health. The V and J genes are TRBV12-3 or TRBV12-4 and TRBJ2-5; D assignment may be TRBD1 or TRBD2 (5 bases each). The end of the DNA is better explained by TRBJ2-7, so the J call may be wrong. The specimen was blood. Here the CDR3 reads CASSLILRGEQYF. The CDR3 bases are TGTGCCAGCAGTTTAATCTTGAGGGGCGAGCAGTACTTC.